The rows below give T cell receptor beta chains drawn from one sample of a study of cytomegalovirus exposure and HLA in healthy donors. Clones were sequenced by immunoSEQ multiplex PCR, and TCRdb holds only the in-frame ones, with some missing. The profile shows roughly 90,000 clones, 80% to 90% of them singletons. Sequenced input: PBMCs. The receptor set was obtained from a man aged 30 to 39 in good health and CMV-seropositive. Both conserved end residues are part of each CDR3. The order of the fields is D gene, J gene, V gene, CDR3 length, clone size, CDR3 DNA, CDR3 protein. A D gene is named only where the DNA matches it firmly. Some rows have no size entry. The others give once, few or many, or a class for an expanded clone.

d_gene: -; j_gene: TRBJ2-7; v_gene: TRBV12-5; len: 15; abundance: -; CDR3nt: TGTGCTAGTGGTTTGAATTCGGGGAACTCCTACGAGCAGTACTTC; CDR3aa: CASGLNSGNSYEQYF
d_gene: -; j_gene: TRBJ1-4; v_gene: TRBV6-1; len: 14; abundance: few; CDR3nt: TGTGCCAGCAGTCAGGACAGATTTAATGAAAAACTGTTTTTT; CDR3aa: CASSQDRFNEKLFF
d_gene: -; j_gene: TRBJ1-3; v_gene: TRBV9; len: 16; abundance: -; CDR3nt: TGTGCCAGCAGCGTAGAAGTGTTGGGGGCCGAAAACACCATATATTTT; CDR3aa: CASSVEVLGAENTIYF
d_gene: TRBD1; j_gene: TRBJ1-5; v_gene: TRBV28; len: 19; abundance: -; CDR3nt: TGTGCCAGCAGTTTCCCAGGGACAGGGGGCAGTGGAAGCAATCAGCCCCAGCATTTT; CDR3aa: CASSFPGTGGSGSNQPQHF
d_gene: TRBD2; j_gene: TRBJ2-1; v_gene: TRBV5-1; len: 16; abundance: -; CDR3nt: TGCGCCAGCAGCGGGGCGGGAGGAGAGTCCTACAATGAGCAGTTCTTC; CDR3aa: CASSGAGGESYNEQFF
d_gene: TRBD2; j_gene: TRBJ2-7; v_gene: TRBV6-5; len: 13; abundance: once; CDR3nt: TGTGCCAGCACTCGCGGGAGATTCTACGAGCAGTACTTC; CDR3aa: CASTRGRFYEQYF
d_gene: -; j_gene: TRBJ2-3; v_gene: TRBV5-1; len: 14; abundance: -; CDR3nt: TGCGCCAGCAGCTTGGCCCAGAGCACAGATACGCAGTATTTT; CDR3aa: CASSLAQSTDTQYF
d_gene: -; j_gene: TRBJ2-5; v_gene: TRBV7-9; len: 11; abundance: -; CDR3nt: TGTGCCAGCAGCCGCCAGGGTGAGCAGTACTTC; CDR3aa: CASSRQGEQYF
d_gene: TRBD1; j_gene: TRBJ2-1; v_gene: TRBV5-4; len: 14; abundance: -; CDR3nt: TGTGCCAGCAGCTTCGGGACAGGGGCCAATGAGCAGTTCTTC; CDR3aa: CASSFGTGANEQFF
d_gene: -; j_gene: TRBJ2-5; v_gene: TRBV5-4; len: 15; abundance: -; CDR3nt: TGTGCCAGCAGCTTCACCGGGGTTCCACAAGAGACCCAGTACTTC; CDR3aa: CASSFTGVPQETQYF
d_gene: TRBD1; j_gene: TRBJ1-6; v_gene: TRBV6-5; len: 16; abundance: -; CDR3nt: TGTGCCAGCAGTTACTCCCTGGACAGGAGGAATTCACCCCTCCACTTT; CDR3aa: CASSYSLDRRNSPLHF
d_gene: -; j_gene: TRBJ2-7; v_gene: TRBV10-2; len: 16; abundance: -; CDR3nt: TGCGCCAGCAGTGAGTCGTCAGGGCCCCCTTCCTACGAGCAGTACTTC; CDR3aa: CASSESSGPPSYEQYF
d_gene: TRBD2; j_gene: TRBJ2-2; v_gene: TRBV28; len: 16; abundance: -; CDR3nt: TGTGCCAGCAGAATAACTAGCGGGGCGAACACCGGGGAGCTGTTTTTT; CDR3aa: CASRITSGANTGELFF
d_gene: TRBD2; j_gene: TRBJ2-7; v_gene: TRBV27; len: 17; abundance: few; CDR3nt: TGTGCCAGCAGTCCTCTAGCGGGAGGGCCGGCTGACTACGAGCAGTACTTC; CDR3aa: CASSPLAGGPADYEQYF
d_gene: TRBD2; j_gene: TRBJ2-7; v_gene: TRBV12-5; len: 14; abundance: -; CDR3nt: TGTGCTAGTGGTTCCCAAGGACTAGCGGGGGAGCAGTACTTC; CDR3aa: CASGSQGLAGEQYF
d_gene: TRBD2; j_gene: TRBJ2-1; v_gene: TRBV5-1; len: 14; abundance: -; CDR3nt: TGCGCCAGCAGCTGGGGAGGGAGAGACAATGAGCAGTTCTTC; CDR3aa: CASSWGGRDNEQFF
d_gene: TRBD1; j_gene: TRBJ2-1; v_gene: TRBV7-9; len: 17; abundance: -; CDR3nt: TGTGCCAGCAGCCTTAGGGGGCAGAAAAGCTCCTACAATGAGCAGTTCTTC; CDR3aa: CASSLRGQKSSYNEQFF
d_gene: TRBD1; j_gene: TRBJ2-2; v_gene: TRBV11-3; len: 16; abundance: -; CDR3nt: TGTGCCAGCAGGCCCTCCGGGACAGCGGACACCGGGGAGCTGTTTTTT; CDR3aa: CASRPSGTADTGELFF
d_gene: -; j_gene: TRBJ1-2; v_gene: TRBV28; len: 15; abundance: -; CDR3nt: TGTGCCAGCACCTCCCCGGGTGCAGAGTTTTTTGGCTACACCTTC; CDR3aa: CASTSPGAEFFGYTF
d_gene: -; j_gene: TRBJ2-5; v_gene: TRBV27; len: 13; abundance: -; CDR3nt: TGTGCCAGCAGTTTAGGGGGACTAGAGACCCAGTACTTC; CDR3aa: CASSLGGLETQYF
d_gene: -; j_gene: TRBJ2-1; v_gene: TRBV29-1; len: 14; abundance: few; CDR3nt: TGCAGCGTAGGTGCCAGGGGCACCTACAATGAGCAGTTCTTC; CDR3aa: CSVGARGTYNEQFF
d_gene: -; j_gene: TRBJ1-6; v_gene: TRBV4-2; len: 18; abundance: once; CDR3nt: TGTGCCAGCAGCCAAGATCAGGCCAGAAGCTCCTATAATTCACCCCTCCACTTT; CDR3aa: CASSQDQARSSYNSPLHF
d_gene: TRBD1; j_gene: TRBJ1-2; v_gene: TRBV20-1; len: 11; abundance: once; CDR3nt: TGCAGTCGAGGGGGCGTCTATGGCTACACCTTC; CDR3aa: CSRGGVYGYTF
d_gene: TRBD1; j_gene: TRBJ1-2; v_gene: TRBV28; len: 13; abundance: -; CDR3nt: TGTGCCAGCAGTTTAAACAGGGGCTATGGCTACACCTTC; CDR3aa: CASSLNRGYGYTF
d_gene: -; j_gene: TRBJ2-1; v_gene: TRBV6-5; len: 10; abundance: -; CDR3nt: TGTGCCACTCGGTACAATGAGCAGTTCTTC; CDR3aa: CATRYNEQFF
d_gene: -; j_gene: TRBJ2-7; v_gene: TRBV30; len: 11; abundance: -; CDR3nt: TGTGCCTGGACAACGGGGTACGAGCAGTACTTC; CDR3aa: CAWTTGYEQYF
d_gene: -; j_gene: TRBJ2-1; v_gene: TRBV5-1; len: 16; abundance: -; CDR3nt: TGCGCCAGCAGCTTACAAGCGGCCCCCACCTACAATGAGCAGTTCTTC; CDR3aa: CASSLQAAPTYNEQFF
d_gene: -; j_gene: TRBJ2-5; v_gene: TRBV10-3; len: 13; abundance: once; CDR3nt: TGTGCCATCAGTGAGGCAGCAGGGGAGACCCAGTACTTC; CDR3aa: CAISEAAGETQYF
d_gene: -; j_gene: TRBJ2-5; v_gene: TRBV7-8; len: 10; abundance: -; CDR3nt: TGTGCCAGCAGCCGGGAGACCCAGTACTTC; CDR3aa: CASSRETQYF
d_gene: TRBD2; j_gene: TRBJ2-7; v_gene: TRBV6-6; len: 16; abundance: -; CDR3nt: TGTGCCAGCAGTTACTCCTTAGCGGGATCATCCTACGAGCAGTACTTC; CDR3aa: CASSYSLAGSSYEQYF
d_gene: TRBD1; j_gene: TRBJ2-2; v_gene: TRBV14; len: 17; abundance: -; CDR3nt: TGTGCCAGCAGCCAAGATTGGACAGGGAAAAGATCTGGGGAGCTGTTTTTT; CDR3aa: CASSQDWTGKRSGELFF
d_gene: TRBD2; j_gene: TRBJ2-7; v_gene: TRBV27; len: 16; abundance: few; CDR3nt: TGTGCCAGCAGTTTGAAGGGCGGGAGTGGCTCCTACGAGCAGTACTTC; CDR3aa: CASSLKGGSGSYEQYF
d_gene: TRBD2; j_gene: TRBJ2-7; v_gene: TRBV6-1; len: 15; abundance: many; CDR3nt: TGTGCCAGCAGTACACTAGCGGAGAAGACCTACGAGCAGTACTTC; CDR3aa: CASSTLAEKTYEQYF
d_gene: TRBD1; j_gene: TRBJ1-3; v_gene: TRBV7-2; len: 14; abundance: -; CDR3nt: TGTGCCAGCAGCCCGAGGACAGGACTAGCCACCATATATTTT; CDR3aa: CASSPRTGLATIYF
d_gene: TRBD2; j_gene: TRBJ2-1; v_gene: TRBV29-1; len: 17; abundance: -; CDR3nt: TGCAGCGTTGCCGGGGGGGGCGGGAGAGGGAGCTACAATGAGCAGTTCTTC; CDR3aa: CSVAGGGGRGSYNEQFF
d_gene: -; j_gene: TRBJ2-4; v_gene: TRBV30; len: 12; abundance: -; CDR3nt: TGTGCCTGGGGACTAGCCAAAAACATTCAGTACTTC; CDR3aa: CAWGLAKNIQYF
d_gene: -; j_gene: TRBJ2-6; v_gene: TRBV7-2; len: 13; abundance: -; CDR3nt: TGTGCCAGCAGGCCGGGAGGGGCCAACGTCCTGACTTTC; CDR3aa: CASRPGGANVLTF
d_gene: -; j_gene: TRBJ1-4; v_gene: TRBV6-1; len: 13; abundance: -; CDR3nt: TGTGCCAGCAGCACGACCGGGGATGGAAAACTGTTTTTT; CDR3aa: CASSTTGDGKLFF
d_gene: -; j_gene: TRBJ2-5; v_gene: TRBV27; len: 13; abundance: -; CDR3nt: TGTGCCAGCTGGGACAATTACCAAGAGACCCAGTACTTC; CDR3aa: CASWDNYQETQYF
d_gene: TRBD1; j_gene: TRBJ1-6; v_gene: TRBV25-1; len: 17; abundance: -; CDR3nt: TGTGCCAGCAGTGACTATACCGGACAGGGAAATAATTCACCCCTCCACTTT; CDR3aa: CASSDYTGQGNNSPLHF
d_gene: -; j_gene: TRBJ2-5; v_gene: TRBV7-9; len: 13; abundance: once; CDR3nt: TGTGCCAGCAGCCCTCAGGGCACCGAGACCCAGTACTTC; CDR3aa: CASSPQGTETQYF
d_gene: -; j_gene: TRBJ2-1; v_gene: TRBV5-1; len: 13; abundance: -; CDR3nt: TGCGCCAGCAGCTTGGCCGGGGGGCGTGAGCAGTTCTTC; CDR3aa: CASSLAGGREQFF
d_gene: TRBD1; j_gene: TRBJ1-1; v_gene: TRBV6-6; len: 16; abundance: -; CDR3nt: TGTGCCAGCAGTTACCGACAGGGGGTGGGGAACACTGAAGCTTTCTTT; CDR3aa: CASSYRQGVGNTEAFF
d_gene: -; j_gene: TRBJ2-5; v_gene: TRBV28; len: 14; abundance: -; CDR3nt: TGTGCCAGCAGCCTAACAGGTCGCCAAGAGACCCAGTACTTC; CDR3aa: CASSLTGRQETQYF
d_gene: TRBD1; j_gene: TRBJ1-2; v_gene: TRBV5-4; len: 15; abundance: -; CDR3nt: TGTGCCAGCAGCTTGCGAGACAGGGGAAACTATGGCTACACCTTC; CDR3aa: CASSLRDRGNYGYTF
d_gene: TRBD2; j_gene: TRBJ2-7; v_gene: TRBV19; len: 14; abundance: -; CDR3nt: TGTGCCAGTGCTACTAGCGGGGTTTCCTACGAGCAGTACTTC; CDR3aa: CASATSGVSYEQYF
d_gene: TRBD2; j_gene: TRBJ2-7; v_gene: TRBV19; len: 15; abundance: -; CDR3nt: TGTGCCAGTTCCACAAGGGCGGGAGGGACCTACGAGCAGTACTTC; CDR3aa: CASSTRAGGTYEQYF
d_gene: TRBD1; j_gene: TRBJ2-7; v_gene: TRBV28; len: 14; abundance: -; CDR3nt: TGTGCCAGCAGTTTTGGACAGGGATCGAACGAGCAGTACTTC; CDR3aa: CASSFGQGSNEQYF